This T cell receptor (beta chain) was observed in a study of CD8 T cells in Susac syndrome. Healthy donors constituted the control group, matched for age and sex. TEMRA cells were FACS-enriched, and CD8+ and CD4+ T cells were isolated negatively. With random hexamers, reverse transcription was performed on roughly 0.45 to 1 ug of RNA. immunoSEQ multiplex PCR amplified TCR beta CDR3 across 54 Vbeta, 13 Jbeta. TCRdb redid the calling of the immunoSEQ multiplex PCR reads with MiXCR, one entry per CDR3 protein. This sample has fewer than 200,000 distinct CDR3 sequences, with over 85% found just once. The germline gives CDR1 SQVTM, CDR2 ANQGSEA. The ends were cut back, 6 bases at V and 1 base at J, with 15 bases in the middle. CDR3 length equals 14 residues.

Sequencing was done on a sample of CD4+ T cells from PBMCs. The genes are TRBV29-1 and TRBJ1-1; D is undetermined. The sequence came from a human donor in good health. The CDR3 DNA reads TGCAGCGTAATACACGGCGGCTCGAACACTGAAGCTTTCTTT. This encodes CSVIHGGSNTEAFF.